This is a list of T cell receptor beta chains from one sample in a study of fetal regulatory T cell absence and autoimmunity. Profiling relied on immunoSEQ multiplex PCR, and the TCRdb table lists in-frame clones only, not all of them. The sample lists 85,000 to 100,000 clones, approximately 79% occurring once. Sequencing was performed on pancreas tissue. The receptors here all came from a male donor with IPEX syndrome. Each CDR3 is given without its conserved first and last residue. The D gene is left open where the match is weak. Clone size is given for some rows only: seen once, a few or many times, or a class if the clone is expanded.

CDR3aa | j_gene | v_gene | d_gene | abundance
ASSDGGWGNEQF | TRBJ2-1 | TRBV6-4 | NA | once
ASGPPLGSSYNEQF | TRBJ2-1 | TRBV12-5 | NA | NA
ASSGANTGELF | TRBJ2-2 | TRBV5-1 | NA | NA
ASSVSGTDTQY | TRBJ2-3 | TRBV9 | NA | once
ASSYSGTGGTYEQY | TRBJ2-7 | TRBV6-5 | TRBD1 | once
ASSLREGTEAF | TRBJ1-1 | TRBV5-1 | NA | once
ASSPRVSTDTQY | TRBJ2-3 | TRBV27 | NA | NA
ASSLGLAGRTGELF | TRBJ2-2 | TRBV5-4 | TRBD2 | NA
ASSYGTNYGYT | TRBJ1-2 | TRBV6-5 | NA | few
SVAPGQGQTGYT | TRBJ1-2 | TRBV29-1 | TRBD1 | NA
ASSPRGLAGVRETQY | TRBJ2-5 | TRBV18 | TRBD2 | NA
ASRRQTINQPQH | TRBJ1-5 | TRBV10-1 | NA | once
ASSPGLREGRGSDETQY | TRBJ2-5 | TRBV11-3 | TRBD2 | NA
ASSFHRGAYGYT | TRBJ1-2 | TRBV5-6 | TRBD1 | few
AWSVGQPYEQY | TRBJ2-7 | TRBV30 | NA | few
ASSRQGANTEAF | TRBJ1-1 | TRBV19 | TRBD1 | few
ASSTRDSINSPLH | TRBJ1-6 | TRBV6-6 | TRBD1 | NA
ASSPTGPYGYT | TRBJ1-2 | TRBV18 | NA | NA
ASSYGTGWNTEAF | TRBJ1-1 | TRBV6-5 | TRBD1 | NA
ASSSFGRDEQF | TRBJ2-1 | TRBV11-2 | NA | few
ATRQGSTDTQY | TRBJ2-3 | TRBV10-3 | TRBD1 | NA
ASSGGTGQEAYEQY | TRBJ2-7 | TRBV9 | TRBD1 | few
ASSARADGGELF | TRBJ2-2 | TRBV9 | NA | NA
ASSFKETQY | TRBJ2-5 | TRBV7-2 | NA | NA
ASSLGMGRASYEQY | TRBJ2-7 | TRBV28 | NA | NA
AWSVRGNQPQH | TRBJ1-5 | TRBV30 | NA | NA
ASSEPSGGQETQY | TRBJ2-5 | TRBV2 | TRBD2 | NA
ASSLWAGGIEAF | TRBJ1-1 | TRBV27 | TRBD1 | NA
ASSQGDTEAF | TRBJ1-1 | TRBV23-1 | NA | once
ASNLPGGRGQF | TRBJ2-1 | TRBV11-3 | NA | NA
ASFTGAGTEAF | TRBJ1-1 | TRBV6-5 | NA | NA
ASSREVFGLTAF | TRBJ1-1 | TRBV5-6 | NA | NA
ASLGTGVRETQY | TRBJ2-5 | TRBV25-1 | TRBD1 | NA
SARDRSAYT | TRBJ1-2 | TRBV20-1 | NA | NA
ASSRVLMNTEAF | TRBJ1-1 | TRBV7-9 | NA | NA
ATSRGGANEKLF | TRBJ1-4 | TRBV15 | NA | NA
AISEGQGATDTQY | TRBJ2-3 | TRBV10-3 | TRBD1 | NA
ASSPQDRGSGANVLT | TRBJ2-6 | TRBV11-3 | NA | NA
ASSYSAGIAYEQY | TRBJ2-7 | TRBV6-5 | NA | few
AIESGRSYNEQF | TRBJ2-1 | TRBV10-3 | NA | NA
SARALDTQY | TRBJ2-3 | TRBV20-1 | NA | once
ASSPRTATNEKLF | TRBJ1-4 | TRBV6-1 | NA | NA
ASSLGLAVHLKETQY | TRBJ2-5 | TRBV13 | TRBD2 | NA
ASSLEREKWDEQY | TRBJ2-7 | TRBV5-6 | NA | NA
ASSWTGFYEQY | TRBJ2-7 | TRBV5-1 | TRBD1 | NA
ASSDLGTYSYEQY | TRBJ2-7 | TRBV10-2 | NA | NA
ASSPPGGGQY | TRBJ2-7 | TRBV27 | NA | few
ASSPGKGGDQPQH | TRBJ1-5 | TRBV4-3 | NA | NA
AWSSGRAGYEQY | TRBJ2-7 | TRBV2 | TRBD2 | NA
ASSGLAGGSSYEQY | TRBJ2-7 | TRBV27 | TRBD2 | NA
ASSLEGGSTDTQY | TRBJ2-3 | TRBV7-9 | NA | NA
SARELGEQF | TRBJ2-1 | TRBV20-1 | NA | NA